Below are 18 T cell receptor beta chains sequenced from a single sample in a study of T cell responses to AZD1222 COVID-19 vaccine. Some clones are missing from TCRdb's copy, which holds only in-frame ones; the method was immunoSEQ multiplex PCR. The sample carries 100,000 or so clones, around 89% recorded once. Sequencing was performed on peripheral blood, taken on day 0 of AZD1222 vaccination. These receptors originate from an adult in good health.

The chain employs TRBV9 and TRBJ2-3, with D possibly TRBD2 on 6 matching bases. Trimming stripped 0 bases from V and 0 bases from J, with 17 bases between. Germline-derived CDR1 and CDR2 are SGDLS and YYNGEE. The CDR3 sequence is 18 residues long. The CDR3 is CASSVALASERSTDTQYF. The CDR3 DNA reads TGTGCCAGCAGCGTAGCTCTGGCTAGCGAACGTAGCACAGATACGCAGTATTTT.

V usage is TRBV14 and J usage is TRBJ2-3; 7 positions match TRBD1. V gave up 2 bases and J gave up 4 bases; unmatched junction bases: 9. The CDR3 has 16 amino acids. Per the germline V gene, CDR1 is SGHDN and CDR2 is FVKESK. The CDR3: CASSQIQGHPPDTQYF. For the CDR3, the DNA is TGTGCCAGCAGCCAAATACAGGGGCATCCCCCAGATACGCAGTATTTT.

The rearrangement uses TRBV30 and TRBJ1-5; unclear D gene. CDR1 and CDR2 (germline): GTSNPN, SVGIG (reference sequence). CDR3 length equals 13 residues. Trimming shortened V by 1 base and J by 0 bases, and 4 bases separated the two germline ends. The CDR3 reads CAWSEASNQPQHF. The DNA of the CDR3 is TGTGCCTGGAGTGAGGCTAGCAATCAGCCCCAGCATTTT.

The chain joins TRBV9 to TRBJ2-5, with 8 bases identical to TRBD2. The length of the CDR3 is 15 residues. V trimming: 2 bases; J trimming: 3 bases; junction bases outside the gene matches: 6. Germline CDR1 SGDLS, CDR2 YYNGEE. The CDR3 bases are TGTGCCAGCAGCGTCGGTATAGCGGGGAAAGAGACCCAGTACTTC. Translation gives CASSVGIAGKETQYF.

This clone is a singleton in its sample. The genes are TRBV4-2 and TRBJ2-7; 11 bases agree with TRBD2. CDR1 and CDR2 from the germline V gene are LGHNA and YNFKEQ. Trimming at V came to 2 bases and at J to 3 bases, leaving 9 bases not matched to a gene. The CDR3 extends over 17 amino acids. In DNA form, the CDR3 reads TGTGCCAGCAGCCAACAGACTAGCGGGGTGAGTATCTACGAGCAGTACTTC. Amino acid sequence: CASSQQTSGVSIYEQYF.

The chain recombines TRBV4-3 with TRBJ1-5; tentatively, D is TRBD1 (5 bases). V was trimmed by 1 base and J by 4 bases, leaving 8 bases between them. The CDR3 extends over 14 amino acids. Per germline, CDR1 LGHNA and CDR2 YSLEER. CDR3 protein: CASSQVRGNQPQHF. The CDR3, as DNA: TGCGCCAGCAGCCAAGTAAGGGGAAATCAGCCCCAGCATTTT.

A few counts support this clone. The rearrangement joins TRBV30 to TRBJ1-5; 8 bases agree with TRBD1. The junction had 5 bases not matched to a gene; V was cut back by 5 bases and J by 5 bases. The CDR3 loop spans 13 amino acids. Germline-derived CDR1 and CDR2 are GTSNPN and SVGIG (reference sequence). The CDR3 nucleotides are TGTGCCTGGGGACAGGGAAGAGATCAGCCCCAGCATTTT. It yields the protein CAWGQGRDQPQHF.

The CDR3 here is CASSYRTGGTGTNEKLFF. The CDR3 DNA follows: TGTGCCAGCAGCTACAGGACAGGGGGCACGGGAACTAATGAAAAACTGTTTTTT. The chain combines TRBV5-4 with TRBJ1-4, with 11 nucleotides matching TRBD1. This CDR3 is built from 18 residues. CDR1 is SGHNT and CDR2 is YYREEE in the germline V gene (reference sequence). The V gene end was trimmed by 3 bases and the J gene end by 1 base; junction bases not matched to a gene: 8.

The J gene is TRBJ2-5, the V gene TRBV7-9, with D possibly being TRBD1 (6 bases). Trimming removed 5 bases from V and 1 base from J, with 11 bases in between. Looked up from germline, CDR1 is SEHNR and CDR2 is FQNEAQ (reference sequence). The CDR3 consists of 14 residues. In DNA form, the CDR3 reads TGTGCCAGCAGCACTCGCAGGGGCCAAGAGACCCAGTACTTC. This translates into CASSTRRGQETQYF.

CDR3 nucleotides: TGTGCCAGCGGAAGTACAATGTGGGAGCAGTTCTTC. Its translation: CASGSTMWEQFF. This chain uses TRBV2 with TRBJ2-1; no definite D call. This CDR3 is built from 12 residues. V dropped 8 bases and J dropped 10 bases, with 15 bases sitting between them. Germline CDR1 and CDR2: SNHLY and FYNNEI.

This chain uses TRBV4-1 with TRBJ1-1; 11 positions match TRBD1. J gave up 7 bases and V 4 bases, and 8 bases lay outside the gene matches. Germline values: CDR1 MGHRA, CDR2 YSYEKL. The CDR3 is 15 residues long. CDR3 amino acids: CASSPGGTGGFEAFF. CDR3 nucleotides: TGCGCCAGCAGCCCGGGGGGGACAGGGGGATTTGAAGCTTTCTTT.

CDR3 in amino acids: CATSRDNKGSYGYTF. CDR3 in DNA: TGTGCCACCAGCAGAGATAATAAGGGAAGCTATGGCTACACCTTC. The V and J genes are TRBV15 and TRBJ1-2, with D hard to call. The V end lost 0 bases, the J end lost 4 bases, and 12 bases lay between the germline ends. The germline gives CDR1 LNHNV, CDR2 YYDKDF (reference sequence). This CDR3 is 15 amino acids long.

For the CDR3, the DNA is TGTGCCAGCAGCGATATGACAGGGGCCGTAAAGCAGGAGACCCAGTACTTC. Encoded protein: CASSDMTGAVKQETQYF. The chain recombines TRBV2 with TRBJ2-5; 8 nucleotides agree with TRBD1. With V trimmed by 6 bases and J by 5 bases, 17 bases remained unmatched. Germline V gene lookup returns CDR1 SNHLY and CDR2 FYNNEI. The CDR3 sequence is 17 residues long.

The chain has TRBV23-1 and TRBJ2-5; D is unclear. TRBV23-1 is annotated as an ORF whose role is uncertain. The CDR3 covers 14 residues. Trimming removed 0 bases at V and 5 bases at J, with 10 bases between. The CDR3 loop reads CASSQSKGRETQYF. The CDR3 DNA reads as TGCGCCAGCAGTCAATCAAAAGGGCGGGAGACCCAGTACTTC.

This chain links TRBV6-5 with TRBJ1-2; TRBD1 aligns across 10 bases. Per the germline V gene, CDR1 is MNHEY and CDR2 is SVGAGI. V was clipped by 6 bases and J by 0 bases; unmatched bases: 4. The CDR3 consists of 15 residues. CDR3 DNA sequence: TGTGCCAGCAGGCCGGGACAGGGGTCTAACTATGGCTACACCTTC. It encodes CASRPGQGSNYGYTF.

This clone was detected only a few times. The chain employs TRBV10-1 and TRBJ2-3; 7 bases fit TRBD2. Trimming cost V 3 bases and J 4 bases; bases outside gene matches: 10. Germline V lookup: CDR1 WNHNN, CDR2 SYGVQD (reference sequence). The CDR3 contains 16 residues. CDR3: CASSDRSGIGADTQYF. The CDR3 region has the DNA TGCGCCAGCAGTGACAGGAGCGGGATAGGAGCAGATACGCAGTATTTT.

The chain joins TRBV18 to TRBJ1-1; no clear D. V dropped 3 bases and J dropped 3 bases, with 14 bases sitting between them. Germline assignment: CDR1 KGHSH and CDR2 LQKENI. This CDR3 is built from 15 residues. CDR3 loop: CASSPHGPGDTEAFF. In DNA form, the CDR3 reads TGTGCCAGCTCACCTCATGGCCCTGGCGACACTGAAGCTTTCTTT. Combining the CDR3 with reference TRBV18 and TRBJ1-1 gives the whole variable domain NAGVMQNPRHLVRRRGQEARLRCSPMKGHSHVYWYRQLPEEGLKFMVYLQKENIIDESGMPKERFSAEFPKEGPSILRIQQVVRGDSAAYFCASSPHGPGDTEAFFGQGTRLTVV.

This chain links TRBV4-1 with TRBJ1-5; no definite D call. V lost 3 bases, J lost 4 bases, and 16 bases lay in between. Germline V CDR1 and CDR2: MGHRA, YSYEKL. CDR3 length equals 16 residues. CDR3 region: CASSHTFEGRNQPQHF. For the CDR3, the DNA is TGCGCCAGCAGCCACACTTTCGAAGGGAGGAATCAGCCCCAGCATTTT.